This TCR beta chain came from a study of T cell repertoires in cytomegalovirus infection. Overall study context: Both a matching HLA type and CMV infection were indicated by public TCR beta signatures.

Study results and limitations: Dominant in the ex vivo response were TCR beta clonotypes restricted by HLA-C and specific for CMV.

TCRdb passed the reads through MiXCR, listing each CDR3 protein once. The sample contains 160,000 or so distinct CDR3 sequences, 15% to 20% of which appear only once. Only a few counts were recorded for this clonotype. Its matching antigen is unknown. Germline lookup yields CDR1 MNHEY and CDR2 SVGAGI. This CDR3 has 14 residues. Trimming at V came to 5 bases and at J to 5 bases, leaving 5 bases not matched to a gene. This TCR derives from a human donor in good health (CMV status not recorded). Some clones in this sample may be carry-over from other donors' samples. Material: CD8+ T cells from PBMCs. V gene TRBV6-5 combines with J gene TRBJ1-1; 10 nucleotides agree with TRBD1. The chain's CDR3 is CASSKDRGGTEAFF. Written as DNA, the CDR3 is TGTGCCAGCAGTAAGGACAGGGGGGGGACTGAAGCTTTCTTT.